The 27 T cell receptor beta chains below all came from one sample that was sequenced in a study of shared clonotypes between healthy human individuals (dated by TCRdb to 2019 to 2021). The method was the immunoSEQ multiplex PCR assay. TCRdb limited this immuneACCESS table to in-frame rearrangements with V and J called. A share of clones is missing; checked studies link under half to unresolved V genes, and the rest is unexplained. Here the sample has about 450,000 clones; roughly 85% occur a single time. The biggest ten clones account for about an eighth of the sample. Sequenced: PBMCs. The source is a woman between 40 and 55 years old in good health. Some clones in this sample may be carry-over from other donors' samples.

The V gene is TRBV19, the J gene TRBJ2-4; no clear D gene. The CDR3 has 14 amino acids. The V gene's germline CDR1 is LNHDA and CDR2 SQIVND (reference sequence). V gave up 3 bases and J gave up 14 bases, with 20 bases separating them. As DNA, the CDR3 is TGTGCCAGTAGTATGAAGGTTGACCGGAGTATCGAGTACTTC. The encoded protein is CASSMKVDRSIEYF.

The chain has TRBV7-9 and TRBJ2-1, with D hard to call. The CDR3 sequence is 12 residues long. Germline loops: CDR1 SEHNR, CDR2 FQNEAQ (reference sequence). Trimming pared 4 bases from V and 8 bases from J, leaving 9 bases between. The CDR3 loop reads CASSSSIHEQFF. CDR3 in DNA: TGTGCCAGCAGCTCCTCTATTCATGAGCAGTTCTTC.

The J gene is TRBJ2-1, the V gene TRBV7-2, with 7 bases lining up with TRBD2. The V segment lost 5 bases and the J segment 2 bases; nucleotides outside the gene matches: 15. In germline, CDR1 is SGHTA, CDR2 FQGNSA. This CDR3 spans 18 amino acids. CDR3 amino acids: CASSKWVLAGLTYNEQFF. The CDR3 coding sequence is TGTGCCAGCAGCAAGTGGGTCTTAGCGGGTCTCACCTACAATGAGCAGTTCTTC.

Note on this clone: A far larger clone differs by one base, so this is likely a read error. The sample carries other DNA sequences with the same CDR3. The J gene is TRBJ1-2, the V gene TRBV19; D not resolved. There are 13 residues in the CDR3. V lost 0 bases and J lost 5, with 7 bases in between. The germline gives CDR1 LNHDA, CDR2 SQIVND (reference sequence). The CDR3 region has the DNA TGTGCCAGTAGTATAGATACAGAGTATGGCTACACCTTC. Residues: CASSIDTEYGYTF. Complete variable domain (other parts from reference TRBV19 and TRBJ1-2): DGGITQSPKYLFRKEGQNVTLSCEQNLNHDAMYWYRQDPGQGLRLIYYSQIVNDFQKGDIAEGYSVSREKKESFPLTVTSAQKNPTAFYLCASSIDTEYGYTFGSGTRLTVV.

V gene TRBV4-1 combines with J gene TRBJ1-2, with D possibly being TRBD1 (5 bases). Per germline, CDR1 MGHRA and CDR2 YSYEKL. Trimming took 2 bases from V and 7 from J, leaving 14 bases between them. This CDR3 is built from 14 residues. The DNA of the CDR3 is TGCGCCAGCAGCCAACCCAGACAGAGAGGTGGCTACACCTTC. Its translation is CASSQPRQRGGYTF.

CDR3 amino acids: CASRLDSFNEKLFF. The DNA for the CDR3 is TGTGCCAGCAGGTTGGACAGTTTTAATGAAAAACTGTTTTTT. V and J are TRBV2 and TRBJ1-4; a possible D gene is TRBD1 (6 bases). This CDR3 spans 14 amino acids. Germline V CDR1 and CDR2: SNHLY, FYNNEI. V gave up 6 bases and J gave up 4 bases, with 12 bases separating them. Variable domain in full (rest from reference TRBV2 and TRBJ1-4): EPEVTQTPSHQVTQMGQEVILRCVPISNHLYFYWYRQILGQKVEFLVSFYNNEISEKSEIFDDQFSVERPDGSNFTLKIRSTKLEDSAMYFCASRLDSFNEKLFFGSGTQLSVL.

V usage is TRBV27 and J usage is TRBJ2-7, with 8 bases fitting TRBD2. This CDR3 is 17 amino acids long. With 8 bases clipped from V and 7 bases from J, the junction kept 22 bases outside the gene matches. Germline V gene lookup returns CDR1 MNHEY and CDR2 SMNVEV (reference sequence). The CDR3 is CASGPIKAGASSWEQYF. In nucleotides, the CDR3 is TGTGCCAGCGGGCCCATTAAAGCGGGAGCGTCGTCGTGGGAGCAGTACTTC.

The J gene is TRBJ1-3, the V gene TRBV19; D remains ambiguous. The germline V gene has CDR1 LNHDA and CDR2 SQIVND (reference sequence). V dropped 7 bases and J dropped 1 base, with 11 bases sitting between them. The CDR3 contains 14 residues. The CDR3 sequence: CASTLGRSGNTIYF. Here the CDR3 DNA reads TGTGCCAGTACCCTCGGAAGATCTGGAAACACCATATATTTT.

A remark on this clone: This sequence may be a read error, since a much larger clone differs from it by one base. This CDR3 is also generated by other DNA sequences in the sample. This CDR3 is CAWSPGTGPEHF. The CDR3 bases are TGTGCCTGGAGTCCCGGTACAGGCCCAGAGCATTTT. The chain is built from TRBV30 and TRBJ1-5, with D possibly being TRBD1 (5 bases). The ends were cut back, 2 bases at V and 14 bases at J, with 16 bases in the middle. The CDR3 runs 12 residues. The germline CDR1 and CDR2 sequences are GTSNPN and SVGIG (reference sequence). Supplemented by reference TRBV30 and TRBJ1-5, the full variable domain reads SQTIHQWPATLVQPVGSPLSLECTVEGTSNPNLYWYRQAAGRGLQLLFYSVGIGQISSEVPQNLSASRPQDRQFILSSKKLLLSDSGFYLCAWSPGTGPEHFGDGTRLSIL.

As to this clone: Just one base apart from a much larger clone, this may be a read error. The rearrangement joins TRBV7-9 to TRBJ2-4; 14 bases map to TRBD2. Per germline, CDR1 SEHNR and CDR2 FQNEAQ (reference sequence). CDR3 length: 15 amino acids. CDR3 nucleotide sequence: TGTGCCGTCGCGGGACTAGCGGGAGCCAAAAACATTCAGTGCTTC. It translates to CAVAGLAGAKNIQCF. The full variable domain, its missing parts supplied by reference TRBV7-9 and TRBJ2-4, is DTGVSQNPRHKITKRGQNVTFRCDPISEHNRLYWYRQTLGQGPEFLTYFQNEAQLEKSRLLSDRFSAERPKGSFSTLEIQRTEQGDSAMYLCAVAGLAGAKNIQCFGAGTRLSVL.

The chain has TRBV5-1 and TRBJ2-1, with D perhaps being TRBD1 or TRBD2 (5 bases each). V was cut by 5 bases and J by 5 bases, with 17 bases left in between. Looked up from germline, CDR1 is SGHRS and CDR2 is YFSETQ. This CDR3 contains 15 residues. The CDR3 nucleotides read TGCGCCAGCAGTGTAGCGATCAAGGGGCACAATGAGCAGTTCTTC. Translated, it gives CASSVAIKGHNEQFF.

The chain links TRBV27 to TRBJ2-5, with D perhaps assigned TRBD1 or TRBD2 (5 bases each). The DNA end is a closer match to TRBJ2-7, so the J assignment may be wrong. Germline V gives CDR1 MNHEY, CDR2 SMNVEV (reference sequence). The CDR3 length is 17 residues. The CDR3 loop is CASSSSPVPGPGYEQYF. The CDR3 DNA reads as TGTGCCAGCAGTTCATCCCCAGTACCGGGGCCCGGCTACGAGCAGTACTTC.

This clone was counted a single time. V is TRBV10-3 and J is TRBJ2-7; 12 nucleotides line up with TRBD2. V shed 10 bases, J shed 2 bases, and the junction held 3 bases outside the gene matches. From germline, CDR1 is ENHRY and CDR2 SYGVKD. The CDR3 sequence is 13 residues long. This CDR3 reads CATGLAGTYEQYF. As DNA, the CDR3 is TGTGCCACAGGACTAGCGGGGACCTACGAGCAGTACTTC.

This chain links TRBV6-5 with TRBJ2-7; D is perhaps TRBD2 (6 bases). CDR1 and CDR2 (germline): MNHEY, SVGAGI. The CDR3 consists of 16 residues. V was pared by 4 bases and J by 3 bases, with 19 bases between. CDR3 in DNA: TGTGCCAGCAGTTCACGAAAAGGGAGGTACAACTACGAGCAGTACTTC. The encoded protein is CASSSRKGRYNYEQYF.

The chain couples TRBV5-4 to TRBJ2-2; 9 bases match TRBD2. Germline values: CDR1 SGHNT, CDR2 YYREEE (reference sequence). V lost 2 bases, J lost 4 bases, and 0 bases stayed unmatched. The CDR3 sequence is 14 residues long. CDR3 loop: CASSLLAGTGELFF. CDR3 DNA sequence: TGTGCCAGCAGCTTACTAGCGGGCACCGGGGAGCTGTTTTTT.

The chain is built from TRBV7-2 and TRBJ1-1, with 8 bases fitting TRBD1. V shed 4 bases and J 2 bases; nucleotides not matched to a gene: 6. The germline V gene encodes CDR1 SGHTA and CDR2 FQGNSA. The CDR3 loop spans 15 amino acids. This CDR3 reads CASSWGGTGNTEAFF. The CDR3 DNA follows: TGTGCCAGCAGCTGGGGGGGGACAGGTAACACTGAAGCTTTCTTT.

The V and J genes are TRBV20-1 and TRBJ2-5; TRBD1 might be the D (5 bases). The DNA matches TRBJ2-7 better at its end, which makes the J call doubtful. The CDR3 is 11 residues long. CDR1 is DFQATT and CDR2 is SNEGSKA in the germline V gene (reference sequence). The CDR3 reads CSARQTYEQYF. The CDR3 DNA sequence: TGCAGTGCCCGACAGACCTACGAGCAGTACTTC.

This chain's CDR3 is CASSLEGALGTEAFF. The CDR3 DNA sequence: TGCGCCAGCAGCTTGGAGGGGGCACTGGGCACTGAAGCTTTCTTT. V and J are TRBV5-1 and TRBJ1-1; 7 bases map to TRBD1. The CDR3 loop spans 15 amino acids. The V gene end was trimmed by 0 bases and the J gene end by 4 bases; junction bases not matched to a gene: 6. Germline CDR1 reads SGHRS; CDR2 reads YFSETQ.

With regard to this clone: A read error may produce the germline difference seen at one junction end. Other DNA sequences of this sample code for an identical CDR3. V usage is TRBV6-5 and J usage is TRBJ2-5, with 9 nucleotides matching TRBD1. Germline values: CDR1 MNHEY, CDR2 SVGAGI. The length of the CDR3 is 14 residues. The CDR3 DNA follows: TGCGCCAGCAGGAAGACAGGGGGTGGATGGACCCAGTACTTC. It codes for CASRKTGGGWTQYF.

This clone was found once. This chain joins TRBV19 and TRBJ2-5; tentative D call: TRBD2 (6 bases). The germline V gene has CDR1 LNHDA and CDR2 SQIVND (reference sequence). Trimming left V 2 bases short and J 1 base short, with 11 bases between. The CDR3 has 15 amino acids. This chain's CDR3 is CASSISGTGQETQYF. CDR3 nucleotides: TGTGCCAGTAGTATATCTGGGACTGGCCAAGAGACCCAGTACTTC.

The CDR3 sequence: CASSLRGDGTDTQYF. In nucleotides, the CDR3 is TGTGCCAGCAGTTTAAGGGGAGATGGCACAGATACGCAGTATTTT. The chain combines TRBV2 with TRBJ2-3; D might be TRBD1 or TRBD2, each matching 5 bases. Germline V gives CDR1 SNHLY, CDR2 FYNNEI. Trimming removed 5 bases at V and 1 base at J, with 13 bases between. CDR3 length: 15 amino acids.

The chain links TRBV28 to TRBJ2-1; D is uncertain. Germline assignment: CDR1 MDHEN and CDR2 SYDVKM. Trimming cost V 1 base and J 0 bases, with 13 bases left between them. This CDR3 is built from 17 residues. This CDR3 reads CASSLFDWPTSYNEQFF. CDR3 in DNA: TGTGCCAGCAGTTTATTTGATTGGCCGACCTCCTACAATGAGCAGTTCTTC.

This clone has ten or more counts. The rearrangement uses TRBV6-1 and TRBJ2-3; 9 positions agree with TRBD1. The CDR3 totals 14 residues. Per germline, CDR1 MNHNS and CDR2 SASEGT. V was pared by 6 bases and J by 1 base, with 2 bases of the junction left unmatched. The CDR3 loop reads CASSTGGRTDTQYF. CDR3 in DNA: TGTGCCAGCAGCACAGGGGGCCGCACAGATACGCAGTATTTT.

The chain has TRBV7-3 and TRBJ1-2; TRBD1 might be the D (6 bases). The CDR3 length is 13 residues. Germline CDR1 and CDR2: SGHTA and FQGTGA. Trimming cost V 8 bases and J 1 base, with 11 bases left between them. The CDR3: CASLRGVNYGYTF. CDR3 nucleotide sequence: TGTGCCAGCCTGAGGGGGGTTAACTATGGCTACACCTTC.

The chain employs TRBV6-1 and TRBJ2-3; a possible D gene is TRBD1 (5 bases). The CDR3 loop spans 14 amino acids. V gave up 6 bases and J gave up 4 bases, with 14 bases separating them. Germline CDR1 is MNHNS and CDR2 is SASEGT. CDR3 DNA: TGTGCCAGCAGCGCCGCGGCAGGGTCAGATACGCAGTATTTT. Encoded protein: CASSAAAGSDTQYF.

This sequence joins TRBV21-1 and TRBJ2-5; the table gives TRBD2 as D, unverified against the DNA. TRBV21-1 is a documented pseudogene. There are 16 residues in the CDR3. CDR3 sequence reads: CASTSLLAGVGETQYF. As DNA, the CDR3 is TGTGCCAGCACATCCTTACTAGCGGGAGTAGGAGAGACCCAGTACTTC.

This clone showed up just once. This chain connects TRBV4-1 to TRBJ2-7, with D possibly called TRBD1 or TRBD2 (5 bases each). CDR3 length: 15 amino acids. Germline V lookup: CDR1 MGHRA, CDR2 YSYEKL. V lost 3 bases to trimming and J lost 2 bases, with 14 bases between them. This CDR3 is CASSQVGRAPYEQYF. As DNA, the CDR3 is TGCGCCAGCAGCCAGGTGGGACGAGCCCCCTACGAGCAGTACTTC.